The 31 T cell receptor beta chains below all came from one sample that was sequenced in a study of T cells in Graves' hyperthyroidism and ophthalmopathy. Amplification of TCR beta CDR3 regions used RNA as the template. HTBI primers drove first-round RT-PCR of the TCR CDR3. In TCRdb, the multiplex PCR reads were re-called with MiXCR into one record per CDR3 protein. The table includes about 760,000 distinct CDR3 sequences, about 35% detected once. The material sequenced was blood. These receptors were collected from a woman aged 35 to 49 with Graves' hyperthyroidism.

This clonotype was recorded a few times. CDR3 DNA sequence: TGTGCCAGTGAACGACAGCAGAACACTGAAGCTTTCTTT. This gives the protein CASERQQNTEAFF. The chain uses TRBV19 and TRBJ1-1, with TRBD1 as a possible D gene (5 bases). The CDR3 is 13 residues long. Deletions cut 8 bases from V and 1 base from J, with 11 bases between. Germline V gene data show CDR1 as LNHDA and CDR2 as SQIVND (reference sequence).

This clonotype was seen ten or more times. The chain combines TRBV25-1 with TRBJ1-2; D is undetermined. CDR1 and CDR2 (germline): MGHDK, SYGVNS. V shed 4 bases and J shed 6 bases, with 12 bases lying between them. The CDR3 length is 13 residues. The CDR3 is CASSGFIADGYTF. The CDR3 nucleotides are TGTGCCAGCAGTGGTTTTATTGCTGATGGCTACACCTTC.

This clonotype was detected only a few times. This chain connects TRBV20-1 to TRBJ2-7; TRBD2 aligns across 10 bases. CDR1 and CDR2 (germline): DFQATT, SNEGSKA (reference sequence). CDR3 length equals 14 residues. V shed 3 bases and J 7 bases; nucleotides not matched to a gene: 9. The CDR3 region is CSASSLAGVPEQYF. CDR3 nucleotides: TGCAGTGCTAGTTCTCTAGCGGGGGTCCCGGAGCAGTACTTC.

Ten or more counts support this clonotype. The gene calls are TRBV12-3 or TRBV12-4 and TRBJ1-1, with a possible D match to TRBD1 (5 bases). Trimming left V 7 bases short and J 1 base short, with 10 bases between. The CDR3 covers 13 residues. CDR3: CASIGQANTEAFF. The CDR3 coding sequence is TGTGCCAGCATCGGACAAGCGAACACTGAAGCTTTCTTT.

This clonotype was detected a few times. This rearrangement joins TRBV6-1 to TRBJ1-2; no firm D call. Germline CDR1 reads MNHNS; CDR2 reads SASEGT. The ends were cut back, 5 bases at V and 10 bases at J, with 29 bases in the middle. This CDR3 spans 17 amino acids. The CDR3 region is CASSYSTGSGRSYDYTF. The CDR3 DNA reads TGTGCCAGCAGTTACTCGACTGGTTCCGGGCGGTCCTACGACTACACCTTC.

This clonotype was counted at least ten times. The CDR3 spells CASRPPTAFGDTIYF. DNA for the CDR3: TGTGCCAGCAGACCTCCGACAGCATTTGGGGACACCATATATTTT. The rearrangement links TRBV12-3 or TRBV12-4 to TRBJ1-3; tentatively, D is TRBD1 (5 bases). The CDR3 loop spans 15 amino acids. Between the trimmed V and J ends, which lost 6 bases and 8 bases, there was a span of 20 bases.

This clonotype was found a few times. The gene calls are TRBV4-3 and TRBJ1-5, with D unresolved. V dropped 4 bases and J dropped 9 bases, with 13 bases sitting between them. The germline gives CDR1 LGHNA, CDR2 YSLEER. The length of the CDR3 is 13 residues. Here the CDR3 reads CASSRDGFGPQHF. The CDR3 coding sequence is TGCGCCAGCAGCCGTGACGGGTTCGGGCCCCAGCATTTT.

This chain uses TRBV7-2 with TRBJ2-3; 11 bases are shared with TRBD2. This CDR3 region has 17 residues. With 1 base clipped from V and 9 bases from J, the junction kept 12 bases outside the gene matches. Germline lookup yields CDR1 SGHTA and CDR2 FQGNSA. This CDR3 reads CASSLEWGTSGFGTQYF. Written as DNA, the CDR3 is TGTGCCAGCAGCTTAGAATGGGGGACTAGCGGCTTTGGGACGCAGTATTTT.

This clonotype was seen many times. V usage is TRBV6-5 and J usage is TRBJ2-6; D ambiguous. With 4 bases removed from V and 0 bases from J, the gap between germline ends came to 7 bases. The CDR3 covers 15 residues. Germline-derived CDR1 and CDR2 are MNHEY and SVGAGI. The CDR3 DNA sequence: TGTGCCAGCAGTTGGGGTCGCTCTGGGGCCAACGTCCTGACTTTC. As protein: CASSWGRSGANVLTF.

The rearrangement links TRBV7-9 to TRBJ2-5, with 10 positions matching TRBD1. CDR1 and CDR2 (germline): SEHNR, FQNEAQ (reference sequence). The CDR3 totals 15 residues. V dropped 4 bases and J dropped 4; count of bases not matched to a gene: 6. CDR3 sequence reads: CASSYTGTGVETQYF. The CDR3 DNA is TGTGCCAGCAGCTATACCGGGACAGGGGTAGAGACCCAGTACTTC.

This clonotype was recorded a few times. This sequence joins TRBV4-3 and TRBJ1-1, with D unresolved. This CDR3 has 16 amino acids. Looked up from germline, CDR1 is LGHNA and CDR2 is YSLEER. Trimming removed 0 bases at V and 1 base at J, with 12 bases between. The DNA for the CDR3 is TGCGCCAGCAGCCAAGAAGGACCCCCCCGGAACACTGAAGCTTTCTTT. Translated: CASSQEGPPRNTEAFF.

This clonotype was observed a few times. As the CDR3 is not closed by the conserved phenylalanine or tryptophan, this likely results from a read error. The chain joins TRBV9 to TRBJ1-2, with a tentative D call TRBD1 (6 bases). Per the germline V gene, CDR1 is SGDLS and CDR2 is YYNGEE. The CDR3 totals 14 residues. Trimming took off 4 bases at V and 4 bases at J, with 14 bases between the two ends. The CDR3 sequence is CASSPEETGYGYTL. The CDR3, as DNA: TGTGCCAGCAGCCCCGAAGAGACAGGCTATGGCTACACCCTC.

This clonotype has more than one count but fewer than ten. CDR3 region: CASNEEGLSNYF. The CDR3 nucleotides read TGTGCCAGCAACGAAGAGGGTTTGAGCAACTACTTC. This sequence joins TRBV6-2 or TRBV6-3 and TRBJ2-7, with a tentative D call TRBD2 (5 bases). Germline V lookup: CDR1 MNHEY, CDR2 SVGEGT. There are 12 residues in the CDR3. The germline V and J ends were trimmed by 7 bases and 13 bases, with 20 bases remaining between them.

Ten or more counts support this clonotype. The chain joins TRBV20-1 to TRBJ2-6; D gene unclear. Trimming shortened V by 3 bases and J by 0 bases, and 6 bases separated the two germline ends. In germline, CDR1 is DFQATT, CDR2 SNEGSKA (reference sequence). The CDR3 totals 14 residues. CDR3 protein: CSASAISGANVLTF. DNA of the CDR3: TGCAGTGCTAGTGCCATCTCTGGGGCCAACGTCCTGACTTTC.

This clonotype was detected only a few times. The chain is built from TRBV28 and TRBJ2-7; D gene ambiguous. V shed 4 bases and J shed 3 bases, with 13 bases lying between them. CDR3 length equals 14 residues. Germline-derived CDR1 and CDR2 are MDHEN and SYDVKM. CDR3 DNA sequence: TGTGCCAGCAGTTCTGCAGGATTCGACTACGAGCAGTACTTC. It yields the protein CASSSAGFDYEQYF.

J is TRBJ2-2 and V is TRBV20-1, with a possible D match to TRBD2 (5 bases). Deletions cut 7 bases from V and 5 bases from J, with 17 bases between. There are 14 residues in the CDR3. CDR1 and CDR2 (germline): DFQATT, SNEGSKA (reference sequence). The CDR3 is CSVQPSTGTGELFF. CDR3 DNA: TGCAGTGTACAGCCCTCAACGGGGACCGGGGAGCTGTTTTTT.

A word on this clonotype: An end of the junction differs from the germline gene, which may be a read error. The CDR3 region has the DNA TGTGCCCGTAGTACGCGGGGGGGTACTGAAGCTTTCTTT. Encoded protein: CARSTRGGTEAFF. J is TRBJ1-1 and V is TRBV19; D might be TRBD1 (5 bases). This CDR3 is built from 13 residues. Germline-derived CDR1 and CDR2 are LNHDA and SQIVND (reference sequence).

The chain employs TRBV10-1 and TRBJ2-3; no clear D gene. This CDR3 has 13 amino acids. Germline V gene sequence: CDR1 WNHNN, CDR2 SYGVQD (reference sequence). V was cut by 2 bases and J by 6 bases, with 9 bases left in between. CDR3 DNA sequence: TGCGCCAGCAGTGAGCACCTTAGGGATACGCAGTATTTT. Encoded protein: CASSEHLRDTQYF.

This clonotype turned up a few times. The CDR3 nucleotides are TGCAGTGCAAAGAGACAGGGGGCCTACGAGCAGTACTTC. Protein product: CSAKRQGAYEQYF. V is TRBV20-1 and J is TRBJ2-7; 9 bases align to TRBD1. This CDR3 region has 13 residues. Per germline, CDR1 DFQATT and CDR2 SNEGSKA (reference sequence). V lost 6 bases, J lost 2 bases, and 5 bases stayed unmatched.

This clonotype showed up many times. CDR3 nucleotides: TGTGCCAGCAGTTATTCGCGGATATTGAACACTGAAGCTTTCTTT. The encoded protein is CASSYSRILNTEAFF. The chain uses TRBV6-5 and TRBJ1-1; D unresolved. CDR1 and CDR2 (germline): MNHEY, SVGAGI. V was clipped by 3 bases and J by 0 bases, with 11 bases between them. This CDR3 comprises 15 residues.

About this clonotype itself: An end of the junction differs from the germline gene, which may be a read error. V usage is TRBV11-3 and J usage is TRBJ1-6; tentatively, D is TRBD1 (6 bases). CDR1 and CDR2 from the germline V gene are SGHNT and YENEEA. The CDR3 length is 14 residues. The CDR3 reads CASSLVRGDSPLPF. CDR3 DNA: TGTGCCAGCAGCTTAGTCAGGGGTGATTCACCCCTCCCCTTT.

The sample holds many counts of this clonotype. The rearrangement uses TRBV11-2 and TRBJ2-5; D gene ambiguous. V lost 6 bases, J lost 5 bases, and 13 bases lay in between. The V gene's germline CDR1 is SGHAT and CDR2 FQNNGV. The CDR3 loop spans 13 amino acids. The DNA of the CDR3 is TGTGCCAGCAGAGACCAAGGCAGGGAGACCCAGTACTTC. This encodes CASRDQGRETQYF.

The chain uses TRBV9 and TRBJ1-1; 7 bases are a match to TRBD1. J was trimmed by 3 bases and V by 4 bases; bases with no gene match: 21. The CDR3 is 19 residues long. CDR1 is SGDLS and CDR2 is YYNGEE in the germline V gene. CDR3 sequence: CASSLAGGDRGRQDTEAFF. CDR3 coding DNA: TGTGCCAGCAGCTTGGCCGGAGGAGATAGGGGGCGACAGGACACTGAAGCTTTCTTT.

There are a few counts of this clonotype. At one boundary the junction diverges from the germline segment, which might be a read error. The gene calls are TRBV29-1 and TRBJ2-7; D uncertain. The CDR3 totals 12 residues. Germline-derived CDR1 and CDR2 are SQVTM and ANQGSEA. As DNA, the CDR3 is TGCAGCATTGACCCAGACTGTTACGAGCAGTACTTC. Protein sequence: CSIDPDCYEQYF.

This clonotype has more than one count but fewer than ten. The chain recombines TRBV11-1 with TRBJ2-7; 8 nucleotides line up with TRBD1. Germline CDR1 reads SGHAT; CDR2 reads FQDESV (reference sequence). After removal of 2 bases from V and 7 bases from J, the junction contained 4 bases not matched to a gene. This CDR3 spans 13 amino acids. The CDR3 DNA is TGTGCCAGCAGCTTAATCACAGGGGGAGAGCAGTACTTC. Protein: CASSLITGGEQYF.

This clonotype has a count of ten or more. CDR3 residues: CASSLAARTEGTEAFF. The DNA of the CDR3 is TGTGCCAGCAGCTTAGCGGCCCGGACAGAGGGCACTGAAGCTTTCTTT. V and J are TRBV7-9 and TRBJ1-1, with D possibly TRBD1 on 6 matching bases. This CDR3 is 16 amino acids long. Trimming removed 0 bases from V and 4 bases from J, with 15 bases in between. Germline V CDR1 and CDR2: SEHNR, FQNEAQ (reference sequence).

The chain employs TRBV20-1 and TRBJ2-5; TRBD2 agrees at 14 bases. The V segment lost 7 bases and the J segment 11 bases; nucleotides outside the gene matches: 24. CDR1 DFQATT and CDR2 SNEGSKA come from the germline V gene (reference sequence). This CDR3 is built from 18 residues. The chain's CDR3 is CSVGPRLAGGPSYNEQYF. The CDR3 DNA sequence: TGCAGTGTAGGTCCGAGACTAGCGGGGGGGCCATCCTACAATGAGCAGTACTTC.

In its sample, this clonotype was seen many times. The chain joins TRBV24-1 to TRBJ2-7; TRBD1 aligns across 7 bases. J gave up 8 bases and V 0 bases, and 3 bases lay outside the gene matches. CDR3 length: 13 residues. Germline lookup yields CDR1 KGHDR and CDR2 SFDVKD. In DNA form, the CDR3 reads TGTGCCACCAGTGATTTGGACAGGGAGAAGCAGTACTTC. Protein sequence: CATSDLDREKQYF.

The V call is TRBV20-1, the J call TRBJ1-1; TRBD1 matches 7 bases. The junction had 8 bases not matched to a gene; V was cut back by 6 bases and J by 1 base. The germline V gene has CDR1 DFQATT and CDR2 SNEGSKA (reference sequence). The CDR3 consists of 14 residues. CDR3 nucleotides: TGCAGTGCGAGGGACGGGACAGCGAACACTGAAGCTTTCTTT. It encodes CSARDGTANTEAFF.

To note about this clonotype: Being one base from a much bigger clone, this may be a read error. This chain links TRBV13 with TRBJ1-1; TRBD1 agrees at 8 bases. CDR3 size: 14 residues. Germline-derived CDR1 and CDR2 are PRHDT and FYEKMQ (reference sequence). The CDR3, as DNA: TGTGCCAGCAGCTTCCGGACAGGGTACACTCAAGCTTTCTTT. Translation gives CASSFRTGYTQAFF.

CDR3 region: CASSYSGEAYNSPLHF. CDR3 DNA sequence: TGTGCCAGCAGTTACTCGGGGGAGGCCTATAATTCACCCCTCCACTTT. This chain links TRBV11-2 with TRBJ1-6; tentatively, D is TRBD1 (5 bases). This CDR3 is built from 16 residues. The V and J ends lost 6 bases and 2 bases respectively, with 14 bases between them. CDR1 is SGHAT, CDR2 FQNNGV, per germline.